This TCR beta chain was identified in a study of long-term antiretroviral therapy in people with HIV. Study-wide background: The study's earliest collections predate the 2015 immediate-ART recommendation by about a decade.

Samples were assayed with immunoSEQ v3.0 at survey level. TCRdb keeps only in-frame clones here, not all; method: immunoSEQ multiplex PCR. The profile shows 35,000 to 45,000 clones, roughly 80% of them singletons. Trimming shortened V by 1 base and J by 0 bases, and 4 bases separated the two germline ends. The CDR3 has 13 amino acids. Looked up from germline, CDR1 is SGHDT and CDR2 is YYEEEE. PBMC samples from each donor numbered at least one pre-ART and at least two post-ART. The samples, holding roughly 1-11 million cryopreserved PBMC, were thawed before DNA extraction was carried out. The TCR sequence derives from a man aged 18 to 29 with HIV. Sequencing was performed on unsorted PBMCs, taken 0.3 years after starting antiretroviral therapy. This chain uses TRBV5-6 with TRBJ1-1; no clear D gene. CDR3 sequence: CASSLPLNTEAFF. For the CDR3, the DNA is TGTGCCAGCAGCTTGCCCCTGAACACTGAAGCTTTCTTT.